Listed below are T cell receptor beta chains from one sample, sequenced in a study of blood T cell repertoires in COVID-19. Sequencing was performed with immunoSEQ multiplex PCR; in TCRdb, only in-frame clones are kept and a portion is missing. The sample includes around 70,000 clones, 70% to 85% of them seen just once. What was sequenced was peripheral blood. All receptors derive from a man aged 60-69 years with active or convalescent COVID-19. Both conserved end residues are part of each CDR3. A D gene is named only where the DNA matches it firmly. Not every row has a clone size; where given, it reads once, few, many or a size class.

TRBV7-2	TRBJ1-1	.	.	TGTGCCAGCAGCTTGACAGGTCTGAACACTGAAGCTTTCTTT	CASSLTGLNTEAFF
TRBV18	TRBJ2-1	.	.	TGTGCCAGCTCACCACCGGCGGGGGCCGATGAGCAGTTCTTC	CASSPPAGADEQFF
TRBV5-6	TRBJ1-1	few	.	TGTGCCAGCAGCGAGGATCATTTTTTAGAAGCTTTCTTT	CASSEDHFLEAFF
TRBV28	TRBJ1-4	once	TRBD1	TGTGCCAGCAGGACTCCGGGGACAGGGGATGAAAAACTGTTTTTT	CASRTPGTGDEKLFF
TRBV10-3	TRBJ2-1	.	TRBD1	TGTGCCATCAGTGATTCTAGAACAGGGGGCCGCGACAATGAGCAGTTCTTC	CAISDSRTGGRDNEQFF
TRBV6-5	TRBJ2-1	.	TRBD2	TGTGCCAGCAGTTCAAGCGGGGGGGTGGATGAGCAGTTCTTC	CASSSSGGVDEQFF
TRBV29-1	TRBJ1-4	many	.	TGCAGCGCCGGCCGGGAGGAAAAACTGTTTTTT	CSAGREEKLFF
TRBV9	TRBJ2-3	.	TRBD1	TGTGCCAGCAGCGTAGGGCAGGGGGCGAAAATCACAGATACGCAGTATTTT	CASSVGQGAKITDTQYF
TRBV7-2	TRBJ1-5	.	.	TGTGCCAGCAGCTTATACTATCAGCCCCAGCATTTT	CASSLYYQPQHF
TRBV10-2	TRBJ1-2	once	.	TGCGCCAGCAGTGACCCGACAGGACCTTCCCATGGCTACACCTTC	CASSDPTGPSHGYTF
TRBV5-1	TRBJ2-2	.	.	TGCGCCAGCAGCTTGGGTCTTGATGCAGGGTGGGCCACCGGGGAGCTGTTTTTT	CASSLGLDAGWATGELFF
TRBV15	TRBJ1-1	.	.	TGTGCCACCAGCAGAGATTTAGCGCGCACTGAAGCTTTCTTT	CATSRDLARTEAFF
TRBV12-3/TRBV12-4	TRBJ1-1	.	TRBD1	TGTGCCAGCACCCAGGGGGCGACGCCTTTCTTT	CASTQGATPFF
TRBV10-3	TRBJ2-1	.	TRBD1	TGTGCCATCAGTGAGGACAGGGCCGGCAATGAGCAGTTCTTC	CAISEDRAGNEQFF
TRBV19	TRBJ1-5	.	.	TGTGCCAGTAGAATACCGCGTGCGGTGATCAATCAGCCCCAGCATTTT	CASRIPRAVINQPQHF
TRBV5-1	TRBJ2-7	.	.	TGCGCCAGCAGCGTGCTGACAGCATACGAGCAGTACTTC	CASSVLTAYEQYF
TRBV9	TRBJ2-2	.	.	TGTGCCAGCAGCCACTCAAACAGGGATACCGGGGAGCTGTTTTTT	CASSHSNRDTGELFF
TRBV18	TRBJ2-2	.	TRBD1	TGTGCCAGCTCACCCTCCGGGACAGAGAACACCGGGGAGCTGTTTTTT	CASSPSGTENTGELFF
TRBV21-1	TRBJ2-1	few	.	TGTGCCAGCAGCAAGGGGGGGGCCGATTTTACGAATGAGCAGTTCTTC	CASSKGGADFTNEQFF
TRBV11-2	TRBJ1-4	.	TRBD1	TGTGCCAGCAGCCTCGGGACAGGGAGTGAAAAACTGTTTTTT	CASSLGTGSEKLFF
TRBV5-1	TRBJ2-1	.	.	TGCGCCAGCAGCTCCGAAATGCAGGGGCTCAATGAGCAGTTCTTC	CASSSEMQGLNEQFF
TRBV3-1/TRBV3-2	TRBJ1-6	many	TRBD1	TGTGCCAGCAGCCAAGAAGGGGGCGGTTCACCCCTCCACTTT	CASSQEGGGSPLHF
TRBV29-1	TRBJ1-1	.	.	TGCAGCGTCCAGGGGAGAACTGAAGCTTTCTTT	CSVQGRTEAFF
TRBV14	TRBJ1-5	few	TRBD1	TGTGCCAGCAGCCAAATACCTACAGGGGGCGACCAGCCCCAGCATTTT	CASSQIPTGGDQPQHF
TRBV6-1	TRBJ2-4	few	.	TGTGCCAGCAGTCCAGGTGGCCTAGCCAAAAACATTCAGTACTTC	CASSPGGLAKNIQYF
TRBV10-3	TRBJ2-2	few	TRBD1	TGTGCCACCCTATCCGGGACAGATAACACCGGGGAGCTGTTTTTT	CATLSGTDNTGELFF
TRBV19	TRBJ1-4	.	TRBD1	TGTGCCAGTAGTGGGACAGCTAATGAAAAACTGTTTTTT	CASSGTANEKLFF
TRBV5-1	TRBJ2-7	.	.	TGCGCCAGCAGCCCGTCGCTAGGGGGAAGGGTCTACGAGCAGTACTTC	CASSPSLGGRVYEQYF
TRBV27	TRBJ2-6	.	TRBD2	TGTGCCAGCAGCCGGCGGGGGACGACGGGCTCTGGGGCCAACGTCCTGACTTTC	CASSRRGTTGSGANVLTF
TRBV24-1	TRBJ2-1	.	TRBD2	TGTGCCACCAGTGACGTGGGCGGGGGGGTGCTAACCTACAATGAGCAGTTCTTC	CATSDVGGGVLTYNEQFF
TRBV27	TRBJ2-7	.	.	TGTGCCAGCAGTTCCTACCAGGCCGCCTCCGAGCAGTACTTC	CASSSYQAASEQYF
TRBV5-1	TRBJ2-2	.	.	TGCGCCAGCAGCTTGTGGCAGGGTTCCACCGGGGAGCTGTTTTTT	CASSLWQGSTGELFF
TRBV7-3	TRBJ2-1	few	.	TGTGCCAGCAGCTTCACAGGGGGGGACTCCTACAATGAGCAGTTCTTC	CASSFTGGDSYNEQFF
TRBV5-4	TRBJ2-1	.	TRBD2	TGTGCCAGCAGACCAAGCGGGGGGGCAACCTACAATGAGCAGTTCTTC	CASRPSGGATYNEQFF
TRBV4-2	TRBJ2-2	.	TRBD2	TGTGCCAGCAGCCTACCCACCGGGACTAGAGAAATTGTTTCCGGGGAGCTGTTTTTT	CASSLPTGTREIVSGELFF
TRBV7-8	TRBJ1-1	.	.	TGTGCCAGCAGCTCGATCCGGGGCACTGAAGCTTTCTTT	CASSSIRGTEAFF
TRBV30	TRBJ1-3	few	TRBD1	TGTGCCTGGAGTACAGGGGTAGTTGGAAACACCATATATTTT	CAWSTGVVGNTIYF
TRBV27	TRBJ2-1	.	TRBD2	TGTGCCAGCAGTTTCGGGACGGGGGGGGACAATGAGCAGTTCTTC	CASSFGTGGDNEQFF
TRBV5-6	TRBJ1-5	.	.	TGTGCCAGCAGCTTGGGAGGCAGGGCGGATCAGCCCCAGCATTTT	CASSLGGRADQPQHF
TRBV5-1	TRBJ2-1	.	TRBD1	TGCGCCAGCGGTAAACAGGGGACCTACAATGAGCAGTTCTTC	CASGKQGTYNEQFF
TRBV5-6	TRBJ2-5	.	.	TGTGCCAGCAGCTTGGTCGGAGAAGAGACCCAGTACTTC	CASSLVGEETQYF
TRBV28	TRBJ1-1	once	.	TGTGCCAGCAGTTTATTATCTGGGAGGGACACTGAAGCTTTCTTT	CASSLLSGRDTEAFF
TRBV14	TRBJ1-2	.	.	TGTGCCAGCAGCCAAGGGCTGAACTATGGCTACACCTTC	CASSQGLNYGYTF
TRBV19	TRBJ2-5	.	TRBD2	TGTGCCAGTAGCCTGAGCGGGGGGAGGGAGAAGACCCAGTACTTC	CASSLSGGREKTQYF
TRBV18	TRBJ1-5	.	.	TGTGCCAGCTCACCCCCAGGGCCCAATCAGCCCCAGCATTTT	CASSPPGPNQPQHF
TRBV9	TRBJ2-3	few	.	TGTGCCAGCAGCTTCGGGGGATCTAGCACAGATACGCAGTATTTT	CASSFGGSSTDTQYF
TRBV6-2/TRBV6-3	TRBJ1-1	.	TRBD1	TGTGCCAGCAGTTACTCCGGGACAGGGAACACTGAAGCTTTCTTT	CASSYSGTGNTEAFF
TRBV11-1	TRBJ2-1	.	TRBD2	TGTGCCAGCAGTCCGGGACTAAAAATGTACAATGAGCAGTTCTTC	CASSPGLKMYNEQFF
TRBV9	TRBJ2-3	.	TRBD2	TGTGCCAGCAGCGTAGTAACGCGGGGGGGCCGAGATACGCAGTATTTT	CASSVVTRGGRDTQYF
TRBV10-1	TRBJ1-3	.	TRBD1	TGCGCCAGCAGTGTCCGGGACAGGGAACCTGGAAACACCATATATTTT	CASSVRDREPGNTIYF
TRBV28	TRBJ2-7	.	.	TGTGCCAGCAGGAGGGTGGAGGGGCGGGCCTACGAGCAGTACTTC	CASRRVEGRAYEQYF
TRBV19	TRBJ2-1	.	TRBD1	TGTGCCGCGGGGACAGGATACAATGAGCAGTTCTTC	CAAGTGYNEQFF
TRBV7-9	TRBJ1-5	.	TRBD1	TGTGCCAGCAGCTTTACAGGGGGAAGCAATCAGCCCCAGCATTTT	CASSFTGGSNQPQHF
TRBV19	TRBJ2-7	.	TRBD1	TGTGCCAGTAGCGGACAGGGTTTCGAGCAGTACTTC	CASSGQGFEQYF
TRBV5-4	TRBJ2-7	.	.	TGTGCCATCCGAAGGGGAAACTACGAGCAGTACTTC	CAIRRGNYEQYF
TRBV7-2	TRBJ1-2	.	.	TGTGCCAGCAGCTTAGTGCGGGAACTCTCTTATGGCTACACCTTC	CASSLVRELSYGYTF
TRBV14	TRBJ2-1	.	TRBD2	TGTGCCAGCAGCCACCTGACTAGCGGGAATTACAATGAGCAGTTCTTC	CASSHLTSGNYNEQFF
TRBV11-2	TRBJ2-2	.	TRBD1	TGTGCCAGCAGCTTGGGACAGGGATCAACCGGGGAGCTGTTTTTT	CASSLGQGSTGELFF
TRBV13	TRBJ2-7	.	TRBD1	TGTGCCAGCAGCTCGGGACAGAATCGTTACGAGCAGTACTTC	CASSSGQNRYEQYF
TRBV5-6	TRBJ1-3	.	.	TGTGCCAGCAGCTTGTTAGCAGGGCGGAGTGGAAACACCATATATTTT	CASSLLAGRSGNTIYF